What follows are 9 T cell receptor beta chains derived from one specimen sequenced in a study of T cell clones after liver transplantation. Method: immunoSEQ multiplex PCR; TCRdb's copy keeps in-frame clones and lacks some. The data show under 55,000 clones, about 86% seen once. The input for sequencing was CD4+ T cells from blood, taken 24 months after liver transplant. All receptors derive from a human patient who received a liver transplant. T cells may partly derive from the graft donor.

As DNA, the CDR3 is TGTGCCAGCAGCAAGGGGGCGGCGGATGGCTACACCTTC. This codes for CASSKGAADGYTF. V is TRBV21-1 and J is TRBJ1-2; TRBD1, the table's D call, lacks a check against the DNA. TRBV21-1 is classified as a pseudogene. This CDR3 is 13 amino acids long.

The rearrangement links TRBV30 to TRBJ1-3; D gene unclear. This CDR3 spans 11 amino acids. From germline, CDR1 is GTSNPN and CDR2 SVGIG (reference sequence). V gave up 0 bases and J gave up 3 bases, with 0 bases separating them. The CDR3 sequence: CAWSVGNTIYF. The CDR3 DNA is TGTGCCTGGAGTGTTGGAAACACCATATATTTT.

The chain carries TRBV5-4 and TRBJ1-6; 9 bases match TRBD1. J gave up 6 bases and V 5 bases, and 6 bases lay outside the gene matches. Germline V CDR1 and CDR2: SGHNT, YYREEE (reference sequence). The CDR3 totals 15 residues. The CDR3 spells CASRSGTGSNSPLHF. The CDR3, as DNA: TGTGCCAGCAGATCCGGGACAGGGAGTAATTCACCCCTCCACTTT.

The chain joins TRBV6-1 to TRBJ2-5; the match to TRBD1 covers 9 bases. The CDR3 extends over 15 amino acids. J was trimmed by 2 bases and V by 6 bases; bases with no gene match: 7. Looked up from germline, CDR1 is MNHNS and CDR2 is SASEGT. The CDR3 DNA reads TGTGCCAGCAGAAACAGGGGGCAGAGGCAAGAGACCCAGTACTTC. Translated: CASRNRGQRQETQYF.

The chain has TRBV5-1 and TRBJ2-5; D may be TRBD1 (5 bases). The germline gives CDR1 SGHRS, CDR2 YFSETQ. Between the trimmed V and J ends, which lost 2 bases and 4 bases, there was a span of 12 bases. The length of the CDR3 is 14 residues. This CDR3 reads CASSFRGERETQYF. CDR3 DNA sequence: TGCGCCAGCAGCTTTAGGGGTGAAAGAGAGACCCAGTACTTC.

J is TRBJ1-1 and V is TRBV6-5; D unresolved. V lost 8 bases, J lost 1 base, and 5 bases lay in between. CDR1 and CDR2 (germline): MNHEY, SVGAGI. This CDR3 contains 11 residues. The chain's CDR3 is CASLGNTEAFF. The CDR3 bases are TGTGCCAGCTTGGGGAACACTGAAGCTTTCTTT.

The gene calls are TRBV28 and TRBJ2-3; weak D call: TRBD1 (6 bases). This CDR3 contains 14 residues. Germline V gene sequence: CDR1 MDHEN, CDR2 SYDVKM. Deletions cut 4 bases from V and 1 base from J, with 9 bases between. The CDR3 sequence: CASSSGAGTDTQYF. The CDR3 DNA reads TGTGCCAGCAGTTCAGGGGCCGGCACAGATACGCAGTATTTT.

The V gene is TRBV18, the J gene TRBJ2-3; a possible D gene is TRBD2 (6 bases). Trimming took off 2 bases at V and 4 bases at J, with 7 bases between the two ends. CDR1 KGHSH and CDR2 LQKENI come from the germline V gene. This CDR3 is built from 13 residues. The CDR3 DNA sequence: TGTGCCAGCTCACCAGGGGAGGCAGATACGCAGTATTTT. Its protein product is CASSPGEADTQYF.

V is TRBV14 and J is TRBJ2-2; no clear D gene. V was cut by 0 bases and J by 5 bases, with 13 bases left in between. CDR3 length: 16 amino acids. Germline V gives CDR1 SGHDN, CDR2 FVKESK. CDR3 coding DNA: TGTGCCAGCAGCCAAGATCCGCGGCTAGGGACCGGGGAGCTGTTTTTT. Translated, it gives CASSQDPRLGTGELFF. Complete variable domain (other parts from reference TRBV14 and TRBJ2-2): EAGVTQFPSHSVIEKGQTVTLRCDPISGHDNLYWYRRVMGKEIKFLLHFVKESKQDESGMPNNRFLAERTGGTYSTLKVQPAELEDSGVYFCASSQDPRLGTGELFFGEGSRLTVL.